These 23 T cell receptor beta chains share one sample of origin, sequenced in a study of human T cells and chemical hapten exposure. Time point here: patch test 2, 6 weeks after DPC sensitization. Treatment defined: therapeutic diphenylcyclopropenone sensitization with weekly scalp DPC. TCRdb recomputed calls from the RACE reads with MiXCR, one row per CDR3 protein. The table shows about 42,000 distinct CDR3 sequences, with 8.5% to 10% occurring only once. Sequencing was performed on whole blood, taken in connection with sensitization to the hapten diphenylcyclopropenone (DPC). Receptors were obtained from a woman aged 40 to 50 with alopecia areata. Some clones in this sample may be carry-over from other donors' samples.

As to this clonotype: One end of the junction does not line up with germline, which may come from a read error. V gene TRBV28 combines with J gene TRBJ2-7; maybe TRBD1 (5 bases). The CDR3 contains 12 residues. Germline values: CDR1 MDHEN, CDR2 SYDVKM. Here the CDR3 DNA reads TGTGCCAGCACCGACAGAATCTACGAGCAGTATTTC. This encodes CASTDRIYEQYF. Full variable domain (remainder filled in from reference TRBV28 and TRBJ2-7): DVKVTQSSRYLVKRTGEKVFLECVQDMDHENMFWYRQDPGLGLRLIYFSYDVKMKEKGDIPEGYSVSREKKERFSLILESASTNQTSMYLCASTDRIYEQYFGPGTRLTVT.

As for this clonotype: This could be a read error, since a much larger clone is one nucleotide away. V is TRBV30 and J is TRBJ2-7; 9 nucleotides match TRBD1. Germline assignment: CDR1 GTSNPN and CDR2 SVGIG (reference sequence). CDR3 length: 13 residues. The V segment lost 2 bases and the J segment 5 bases; nucleotides outside the gene matches: 4. Here the CDR3 reads CAWSSGQGHEQYF. As DNA, the CDR3 is TGTGCCTGGAGTTCCGGACAGGGGCACGAGCAGTACTTC. The variable domain in full, completed from reference TRBV30 and TRBJ2-7, reads SQTIHQWPATLVQPVGSPLSLECTVEGTSNPNLYWYRQAAGRGLQLLFYSVGIGQISSEVPQNLSASRPQDRQFILSSKKLLLSDSGFYLCAWSSGQGHEQYFGPGTRLTVT.

The CDR3 region has the DNA TGCAGTGCCAGACACACGGGCTACACCTTC. This gives the protein CSARHTGYTF. The chain recombines TRBV20-1 with TRBJ1-2; no firm D call. V lost 6 bases and J 8 bases, leaving 10 bases between the germline ends. This CDR3 contains 10 residues. Germline lookup yields CDR1 DFQATT and CDR2 SNEGSKA (reference sequence).

This clonotype was recorded many times. V is TRBV20-1 and J is TRBJ1-2, with D perhaps matching TRBD1 (5 bases). V lost 2 bases and J 6 bases, leaving 16 bases between the germline ends. The CDR3 spans 14 residues. Looked up from germline, CDR1 is DFQATT and CDR2 is SNEGSKA (reference sequence). CDR3 DNA sequence: TGCAGTGCTAGATCGCAGGGCAGATTAGATGGCTACACCTTC. This gives the protein CSARSQGRLDGYTF.

In its sample, this clonotype was seen many times. The V call is TRBV20-1, the J call TRBJ2-5; no clear D gene. The CDR3 has 12 residues. V lost 3 bases to trimming and J lost 2 bases, with 7 bases between them. Per germline, CDR1 DFQATT and CDR2 SNEGSKA (reference sequence). Here the CDR3 DNA reads TGCAGTGCTAGTCTCGGTCAAGAGACCCAGTACTTC. It is translated as CSASLGQETQYF.

This clonotype was recorded at least ten times. This chain uses TRBV11-1 with TRBJ2-7; perhaps TRBD2 as D (5 bases). V was trimmed by 5 bases and J by 7 bases, leaving 12 bases between them. In germline, CDR1 is SGHAT, CDR2 FQDESV (reference sequence). The CDR3 covers 12 residues. The CDR3 DNA is TGTGCCAGCAGCCAACCCCGAGGGGAGCAGTACTTC. The encoded protein is CASSQPRGEQYF.

The chain recombines TRBV5-6 with TRBJ2-1; a weak D match, TRBD2 (6 bases). CDR3 length equals 18 residues. Trimming shortened V by 0 bases and J by 4 bases, and 20 bases separated the two germline ends. Germline lookup yields CDR1 SGHDT and CDR2 YYEEEE. This CDR3 is CASSLATSVPRSYNEQFF. CDR3 DNA: TGTGCCAGCAGCTTGGCGACTAGTGTACCGCGATCGTACAATGAGCAGTTCTTC.

This clonotype was observed at least ten times. The chain uses TRBV6-6 and TRBJ1-2; 10 bases line up with TRBD1. Germline V gives CDR1 MNHNY, CDR2 SVGAGI (reference sequence). The CDR3 runs to 16 residues. V was pared by 5 bases and J by 2 bases, with 8 bases of the junction left unmatched. The CDR3 region is CASSEFPGQGNYGYTF. Written as DNA, the CDR3 is TGTGCCAGCAGTGAATTTCCGGGACAGGGGAACTATGGCTACACCTTC.

This clonotype was detected a few times. CDR3 in DNA: TGTGCCAGCAGTGAAAGGGCCCTTCAGCCCCAGCATTTT. This translates into CASSERALQPQHF. The V gene is TRBV2, the J gene TRBJ1-5; D unresolved. The germline V gene encodes CDR1 SNHLY and CDR2 FYNNEI. V was clipped by 2 bases and J by 6 bases, with 8 bases between them. The CDR3 has 13 amino acids.

This clonotype was seen more than once but under ten times. CDR3 DNA sequence: TGTGCCAGCAGTTTTCGAGGCGCGAACACTGAAGCTTTCTTT. Protein product: CASSFRGANTEAFF. The rearrangement uses TRBV12-3 or TRBV12-4 and TRBJ1-1; D is ambiguous. V lost 3 bases and J lost 1, with 9 bases in between. The CDR3 is 14 residues long.

In this sample, this clonotype turned up many times. The chain links TRBV7-9 to TRBJ1-6; perhaps TRBD1 as D (5 bases). This CDR3 spans 16 amino acids. Trimming took off 5 bases at V and 4 bases at J, with 15 bases between the two ends. Germline V gene lookup returns CDR1 SEHNR and CDR2 FQNEAQ (reference sequence). The CDR3 here is CASSRTGGSYNSPLHF. CDR3 nucleotide sequence: TGTGCCAGCAGCCGGACGGGGGGGTCTTATAATTCACCCCTCCACTTT. The whole variable domain, remainder taken from reference TRBV7-9 and TRBJ1-6, is DTGVSQNPRHKITKRGQNVTFRCDPISEHNRLYWYRQTLGQGPEFLTYFQNEAQLEKSRLLSDRFSAERPKGSFSTLEIQRTEQGDSAMYLCASSRTGGSYNSPLHFGNGTRLTVT.

This clonotype occurred many times. V and J are TRBV5-5 and TRBJ2-7; D is unclear. With 3 bases removed from V and 0 bases from J, the gap between germline ends came to 7 bases. The CDR3 is made up of 13 amino acids. Germline CDR1 reads SGHKS; CDR2 reads YYEKEE (reference sequence). The CDR3 region has the DNA TGTGCCAGCAGCTCCCGGCACTCCTACGAGCAGTACTTC. It specifies CASSSRHSYEQYF. Filled out from reference TRBV5-5 and TRBJ2-7, the complete variable domain reads DAGVTQSPTHLIKTRGQQVTLRCSPISGHKSVSWYQQVLGQGPQFIFQYYEKEERGRGNFPDRFSARQFPNYSSELNVNALLLGDSALYLCASSSRHSYEQYFGPGTRLTVT.

The chain links TRBV9 to TRBJ1-1; D is undetermined. Trimming stripped 0 bases from V and 4 bases from J, with 7 bases between. This CDR3 is 13 amino acids long. In germline, CDR1 is SGDLS, CDR2 YYNGEE. CDR3 loop: CASSVEDPTEAFF. As DNA, the CDR3 is TGTGCCAGCAGCGTAGAGGACCCCACTGAAGCTTTCTTT.

In its sample, this clonotype was seen many times. V and J are TRBV5-1 and TRBJ1-2; tentative D call: TRBD1 (5 bases). Germline CDR1 reads SGHRS; CDR2 reads YFSETQ. Trimming removed 4 bases at V and 6 bases at J, with 16 bases between. The CDR3 loop spans 14 amino acids. The CDR3 loop reads CASSVGGFPDGYTF. DNA of the CDR3: TGCGCCAGCAGCGTGGGGGGTTTCCCCGATGGCTACACCTTC.

This clonotype was seen ten or more times. The V call is TRBV27, the J call TRBJ2-6, with 7 bases lining up with TRBD1. Trimming cost V 5 bases and J 2 bases; bases outside gene matches: 12. Per the germline V gene, CDR1 is MNHEY and CDR2 is SMNVEV (reference sequence). The CDR3 is made up of 18 amino acids. This CDR3 reads CASSPPDRLMAGANVLTF. In nucleotides, the CDR3 is TGTGCCAGCAGTCCCCCGGACAGGCTAATGGCTGGGGCCAACGTCCTGACTTTC.

This clonotype was detected many times. The chain has TRBV5-4 and TRBJ2-3; 9 bases fit TRBD2. The J segment lost 0 bases and the V segment lost 6 bases, leaving 5 bases of the junction unmatched. Per germline, CDR1 SGHNT and CDR2 YYREEE (reference sequence). The CDR3 is 15 amino acids. The CDR3 DNA is TGTGCCAGCAAAGCGGGGGGACCTAGCACAGATACGCAGTATTTT. It encodes CASKAGGPSTDTQYF.

The table lists this clonotype with many counts. The V gene is TRBV6-5, the J gene TRBJ2-1; D gene uncertain. V was trimmed by 7 bases and J by 4 bases, leaving 11 bases between them. The CDR3 covers 13 residues. Germline-derived CDR1 and CDR2 are MNHEY and SVGAGI. CDR3 protein: CASKRSRYNEQFF. The CDR3 nucleotides are TGTGCCAGCAAACGATCCCGGTACAATGAGCAGTTCTTC.

V is TRBV30 and J is TRBJ1-1; weak D call: TRBD1 (5 bases). Trimming removed 7 bases from V and 5 bases from J, with 14 bases in between. The CDR3 is 12 amino acids. Germline V gene sequence: CDR1 GTSNPN, CDR2 SVGIG (reference sequence). The CDR3 region is CAFGGRSTEAFF. The CDR3 bases are TGTGCCTTTGGGGGGAGGTCGACTGAAGCTTTCTTT. Full variable domain (remainder filled in from reference TRBV30 and TRBJ1-1): SQTIHQWPATLVQPVGSPLSLECTVEGTSNPNLYWYRQAAGRGLQLLFYSVGIGQISSEVPQNLSASRPQDRQFILSSKKLLLSDSGFYLCAFGGRSTEAFFGQGTRLTVV.

This clonotype counts as medium-sized. The rearrangement uses TRBV9 and TRBJ1-2, with TRBD1 matching over 8 bases. CDR3 length: 17 residues. Per the germline V gene, CDR1 is SGDLS and CDR2 is YYNGEE. Germline trimming cut 0 bases from V and 1 base from J; bases unmatched to any gene: 8. CDR3 sequence reads: CASSVGDRSILNYGYTF. The DNA of the CDR3 is TGTGCCAGCAGCGTAGGGGACAGGAGTATCCTTAACTATGGCTACACCTTC.

This clonotype was seen repeatedly, ten times or more. The rearrangement joins TRBV7-2 to TRBJ1-1; 8 bases are shared with TRBD1. There are 14 residues in the CDR3. Germline CDR1 and CDR2: SGHTA and FQGNSA. V lost 5 bases to trimming and J lost 5 bases; unmatched junction nucleotides: 7. DNA of the CDR3: TGTGCCAGCAGCCCGCGACAGGGGAGGACTGAAGCTTTCTTT. Translation: CASSPRQGRTEAFF.

There are many counts of this clonotype. This chain links TRBV18 with TRBJ1-5; 8 bases fit TRBD1. CDR3 length: 14 amino acids. After removal of 5 bases from V and 3 bases from J, the junction contained 3 bases not matched to a gene. CDR1 is KGHSH, CDR2 LQKENI, per germline. The CDR3 region has the DNA TGTGCCAGCTCAGGGACAGGACCCAATCAGCCCCAGCATTTT. This encodes CASSGTGPNQPQHF.

At least ten counts were recorded for this clonotype. This chain connects TRBV12-3 or TRBV12-4 to TRBJ2-3; D gene unclear. V dropped 4 bases and J dropped 5 bases, with 16 bases sitting between them. The CDR3 has 15 residues. In DNA, the CDR3 is TGTGCCAGCAGTTCACTCGAAGGGAAACTAGATACGCAGTATTTT. Its translation: CASSSLEGKLDTQYF.

This clonotype has a count of ten or more. The chain carries TRBV15 and TRBJ1-4; 8 nucleotides align to TRBD1. The CDR3 spans 15 residues. Germline values: CDR1 LNHNV, CDR2 YYDKDF (reference sequence). V lost 3 bases to trimming and J lost 3 bases; unmatched junction nucleotides: 3. The DNA of the CDR3 is TGTGCCACCAGCAGGTTGACAGGGGCTAATGAAAAACTGTTTTTT. It encodes CATSRLTGANEKLFF.